Included here is one TCR beta chain sequence, with context. The antigen it recognizes is unknown. No per-base quality is available; no much larger clone lies one base away. These data come from a study of shared clonotypes between healthy human individuals (dated by TCRdb to about 2020). At the level of the whole study: The cohort comprised two women and a few men aged 18 to 49 years. Each donor's leukapheresis produced roughly between roughly 0.9 and 8.9 billion PBMCs. Blood TCR repertoires of about 5 healthy adults were deeply sequenced to estimate repertoire size and the extent of clonotype sharing between individuals. For each donor, CD4 naive and CD4 memory were each given three plates, CD8 naive was given two plates, and CD8 memory was given one plate. Different laboratories and diverse techniques were used to prepare libraries and sequence TCR repertoires, to increase sequencing depth and limit assay-specific biases.

Points the paper makes about the study in general: Higher generation probabilities were observed for clonotypes shared by all four sorted-subset donors than for non-shared clonotypes. When a few donors were compared, the shared fraction of clonotypes was about 5% for naive CD4, 3.5% to 4% for naive CD8, more than 2% for memory CD4, and 0.4% for memory CD8. Naive subsets generally had larger estimated clonotype richness than memory subsets did. Rarefaction of sorted-subset datasets indicated incomplete sequencing despite the large sequencing depth. Sampling was restricted to blood, and TCR repertoires in tissues likely differ from the TCR repertoires found in blood. The genetic and exposure-history diversity represented was limited by the small number of donors. Pairwise subsampling led to the expectation that sequencing depth would affect the degree of clonotype sharing among donors.

The germline V end is reduced by 3 bases and the J end by 5 bases; junction bases left unmatched: 13. Reading from cysteine to phenylalanine, the CDR3 counts 17 amino acids. The DNA shown is the 51-base CDR3, in frame from base 1. According to the germline V gene, CDR1 reads SGHVS and CDR2 reads FNYEAQ. TCR CDR3 regions were amplified from genomic DNA by multiplex PCR using the deep immunoSEQ assay. For each cell subset, the extracted genomic DNA was distributed evenly across all wells of several immunoSEQ 96-well plates, and each plate served as one replicate. For sorted subsets, about 200 ng genomic DNA, equal to 30,000 or so T cell genomes, was loaded into each replicate PCR. The purified libraries were quantified using a Qubit 3.0 fluorometer, sized with a Bioanalyzer 2100, and then quantified again using the KAPA Library Quantification kit. A separate single-read 150-cycle Illumina NextSeq 550 flow cell was used to sequence each immunoSEQ 96-well plate. Per the original workflow: The immunoSEQ output contained only junctional sequences without quality scores, so filtering could not match that applied to full-length reads. To assign V/J genes and CDR3, sequences were annotated against IMGT germline references using PyIR, a Python wrapper for IgBLAST v1.9. Reads were removed for weak V/J assignments (E-value above 1e-6), missing CDR3, stop codons, out-of-frame junctions, or ambiguous translated residues. V3J clonotypes were defined by identical inferred V gene, J gene, and CDR3 amino acid sequence. Percentage overlap between repertoires was computed as shared unique clonotypes divided by the size of the smaller repertoire. Richness of each repertoire was evaluated using RTK rarefaction, the Chao1 estimator, and Recon v2.1 estimates of unobserved clonotypes. Generation probabilities were computed with OLGA for all TCRbeta clonotypes obtained by the gDNA method from several donors. TCRdb stores this immuneACCESS table with in-frame sequences only. Part of the clones is absent; in the studies checked, under half of the shortfall reflects unresolved V genes, and no reason is known for the rest. From that table come the V and J calls and clone size; the DNA was used to work out D and trimming. Recorded for this sample are about 710,000 clones; around 70% of them occurred a single time. The ten most abundant clones make up about 1.7% of the sample.

The donors were healthy, HIV-negative adults who had no recently reported acute infections or vaccinations. All donors were Caucasian adults living in Nashville, Tennessee, USA. CD4+ T cells were enriched by magnetic negative selection, after which naive cells were positively selected on CD45RA and the negative fraction was taken as the memory subset. After blood collection by leukapheresis, PBMCs were isolated using Ficoll-Histopaque density gradient centrifugation and then cryopreserved in the vapor phase of liquid nitrogen. Analytical flow cytometry was used to check the purity and quantity of every magnetically sorted T cell population. Genomic DNA was isolated from every sorted fraction and measured by UV absorbance on a Nanodrop 2000c.

The sequencing input was memory CD4+ T cells sorted from blood. The cell subset or site label for this specimen denotes: CD45RA-negative fraction. This receptor chain uses TRBV7-6 and TRBJ2-5; TRBD2 aligns with 9 central bases. This sequence originates from a woman in her 30s in good health. The DNA sequence is TGTGCCAGCAGCTTTAAAACTGCGACTAGCGGCTCGGAGACCCAGTACTTC. It translates as CASSFKTATSGSETQYF.